Listed here is a single TCR beta chain. Its antigen is unknown. These data originate in a study of human T cells and chemical hapten exposure. Study-level background: Researchers reported sensitizing a 2 cm by 2 cm upper inner arm skin site with 2% DPC.

TCRdb redid the calling of the RACE reads with MiXCR, one entry per CDR3 protein. The sample comprises nearly 110,000 distinct CDR3 sequences, 12% of which are singletons, and around 1.6% rests with the top ten. General observations from the study: Versus controls, significantly more large CDR3 similarity clusters arose from expanded TCRs. Correlating positively with patch test score were the PT1 expanded TCR counts.

The time point is: pre-sensitization, week 0. Sample treatment: therapeutic diphenylcyclopropenone sensitization with weekly scalp DPC. The CDR3 runs to 14 residues. Germline CDR1 is DFQATT and CDR2 is SNEGSKA (reference sequence). V lost 6 bases, J lost 4 bases, and 15 bases lay in between. The starting material was whole blood, obtained in connection with sensitization to the hapten diphenylcyclopropenone (DPC). V gene TRBV20-1 combines with J gene TRBJ1-4; possibly TRBD1 for D (6 bases). This TCR was recovered from a woman between 45 and 65 years old with alopecia areata. Some clones in this sample may be carry-over from other donors' samples. CDR3 nucleotides: TGCAGTGCAAAGGGGGGCAGCAATAATGAAAAACTGTTTTTT. As protein: CSAKGGSNNEKLFF.